The 28 T cell receptor beta chains below were found in one sample sequenced in a study of cytomegalovirus exposure and HLA in healthy donors. PCR primers comprised 60 Vbeta and 13 Jbeta primers. Repertoires were generated with immunoSEQ multiplex PCR, while TCRdb's copy carries only in-frame clones and drops some. Among about 120,000 clones listed, 83% were seen once. Sequenced sample: PBMCs. Receptors were obtained from a woman aged 40 to 55 in good health and CMV-seropositive.

In nucleotides, the CDR3 is TGTGCCAGTAGTATAGACCCTAACAGGCTCAGCGGCTACACCTTC. This gives the protein CASSIDPNRLSGYTF. The chain combines TRBV19 with TRBJ1-2; a weak D match, TRBD1 (5 bases). This CDR3 has 15 amino acids. The germline gives CDR1 LNHDA, CDR2 SQIVND (reference sequence). The V end lost 0 bases, the J end lost 8 bases, and 16 bases lay between the germline ends.

The sample holds a few counts of this clone. The rearrangement joins TRBV7-3 to TRBJ2-1; 11 positions match TRBD2. Germline loops: CDR1 SGHTA, CDR2 FQGTGA. CDR3 size: 17 residues. Unmatched junction bases numbered 6, after V lost 0 bases and J lost 5 bases. CDR3 region: CASSLTVAGGPHNEQFF. In nucleotides, the CDR3 is TGTGCCAGCAGCTTAACAGTAGCGGGAGGGCCACACAATGAGCAGTTCTTC.

V usage is TRBV14 and J usage is TRBJ2-3; the D gene is possibly TRBD1 (6 bases). This CDR3 contains 16 residues. Germline V lookup: CDR1 SGHDN, CDR2 FVKESK. Trimming stripped 1 base from V and 4 bases from J, with 15 bases between. This CDR3 reads CASSQGGQTGADTQYF. The CDR3 region has the DNA TGTGCCAGCAGCCAAGGGGGGCAGACAGGCGCAGATACGCAGTATTTT.

The chain recombines TRBV4-3 with TRBJ2-1, with 9 nucleotides matching TRBD2. Germline V gives CDR1 LGHNA, CDR2 YSLEER. This CDR3 contains 17 residues. V shed 0 bases and J 0 bases; nucleotides not matched to a gene: 3. CDR3 protein: CASSQESSGSSYNEQFF. Here the CDR3 DNA reads TGCGCCAGCAGCCAAGAAAGTAGCGGGAGCTCCTACAATGAGCAGTTCTTC.

This clone was detected once. This chain uses TRBV27 with TRBJ1-1, with a weak D call TRBD1 (6 bases). This CDR3 spans 14 amino acids. Germline values: CDR1 MNHEY, CDR2 SMNVEV (reference sequence). With 5 bases removed from V and 5 bases from J, the gap between germline ends came to 15 bases. In nucleotides, the CDR3 is TGTGCCAGCAGTGTCGGGGGGGCGAGAACTGAAGCTTTCTTT. Its translation: CASSVGGARTEAFF.

This clone has just a few counts. V usage is TRBV7-8 and J usage is TRBJ2-7; possibly TRBD1 for D (5 bases). CDR3 length equals 13 residues. Per germline, CDR1 SGHVS and CDR2 FQNEAQ. The V and J ends lost 3 bases and 4 bases respectively, with 10 bases between them. CDR3: CASSFRVAYEQYF. DNA for the CDR3: TGTGCCAGCAGCTTCAGGGTCGCATACGAGCAGTACTTC.

The V gene is TRBV4-3, the J gene TRBJ2-5; D is possibly TRBD2 (6 bases). This CDR3 has 14 residues. V lost 0 bases and J 5 bases, leaving 10 bases between the germline ends. The germline CDR1 and CDR2 sequences are LGHNA and YSLEER. DNA of the CDR3: TGCGCCAGCAGCCAAGATCATGGAGGGGAGACCCAGTACTTC. Translation: CASSQDHGGETQYF.

The J gene is TRBJ2-1, the V gene TRBV7-3; the D gene is possibly TRBD1 (6 bases). Germline assignment: CDR1 SGHTA and CDR2 FQGTGA. V was shortened by 2 bases and J by 7 bases, with 27 bases between the two germline ends. The CDR3 contains 19 residues. The CDR3 region is CASSLSAARGRGWVNEQFF. Written as DNA, the CDR3 is TGTGCCAGCAGCTTATCGGCGGCCAGGGGAAGAGGGTGGGTGAATGAGCAGTTCTTC.

This clone was counted a single time. The chain recombines TRBV30 with TRBJ1-2; possible D gene TRBD1, 5 bases. V lost 4 bases and J lost 2, with 17 bases in between. CDR3 length equals 15 residues. CDR1 GTSNPN and CDR2 SVGIG come from the germline V gene (reference sequence). The CDR3 is CAWKRDSVSNYGYTF. The CDR3 DNA sequence: TGTGCCTGGAAACGGGACTCCGTCAGCAACTATGGCTACACCTTC.

This clone appeared a single time. V usage is TRBV6-5 and J usage is TRBJ1-2; D remains unclear. The CDR3 consists of 14 residues. The V and J ends lost 0 bases and 8 bases respectively, with 13 bases between them. The germline V gene encodes CDR1 MNHEY and CDR2 SVGAGI. In DNA form, the CDR3 reads TGTGCCAGCAGTTACTCGCAATTGGCGGTGGGCTACACCTTC. This sequence encodes CASSYSQLAVGYTF.

This chain joins TRBV7-8 and TRBJ2-1, with D possibly matching TRBD2 (5 bases). Deletions cut 1 base from V and 4 bases from J, with 14 bases between. This CDR3 is built from 16 residues. CDR1 SGHVS and CDR2 FQNEAQ come from the germline V gene. DNA of the CDR3: TGTGCCAGCAGCTTAGGGACTCGCTCCCGTTACAATGAGCAGTTCTTC. Protein sequence: CASSLGTRSRYNEQFF.

The rearrangement joins TRBV6-5 to TRBJ1-5, with unresolved D. V was pared by 4 bases and J by 1 base, with 8 bases between. Germline values: CDR1 MNHEY, CDR2 SVGAGI. The CDR3 runs 14 residues. CDR3 residues: CASSFRGSNQPQHF. CDR3 bases: TGTGCCAGCAGTTTCCGGGGAAGCAATCAGCCCCAGCATTTT.

CDR3 sequence (DNA): TGCGCCAGCAGCTTGGGACTAGCGGACAGCTCCTACAATGAGCAGTTCTTC. Encoded protein: CASSLGLADSSYNEQFF. The chain recombines TRBV5-1 with TRBJ2-1, with TRBD2 matching 9 bases. This CDR3 comprises 17 residues. Germline trimming cut 0 bases from V and 0 bases from J; bases unmatched to any gene: 4. Germline CDR1 and CDR2: SGHRS and YFSETQ.

CDR3 bases: TGTGCCAGTAGTATTCCCGACGAGGGCCAGCCCCAGCATTTT. Amino acids: CASSIPDEGQPQHF. The V call is TRBV19, the J call TRBJ1-5, with D hard to call. The CDR3 is 14 amino acids. Germline CDR1 is LNHDA and CDR2 is SQIVND (reference sequence). Trimming stripped 3 bases from V and 7 bases from J, with 13 bases between.

The V call is TRBV9, the J call TRBJ2-1; TRBD2 matches at 14 bases. This CDR3 has 18 residues. The ends lost 0 bases at V and 8 bases at J; junction bases unmatched: 10. CDR1 and CDR2 from the germline V gene are SGDLS and YYNGEE. In nucleotides, the CDR3 is TGTGCCAGCAGCGTAGTAGTTGGGACTAGCGGGAGTACGGATGAGCAGTTCTTC. As protein: CASSVVVGTSGSTDEQFF.

The chain couples TRBV4-2 to TRBJ2-1, with 11 bases aligning to TRBD2. CDR1 is LGHNA, CDR2 YNFKEQ, per germline. This CDR3 region has 17 residues. V shed 2 bases and J 7 bases; nucleotides not matched to a gene: 10. The CDR3 spells CASSQKGGLAAGNEQFF. CDR3 bases: TGTGCCAGCAGCCAAAAGGGGGGACTAGCGGCAGGGAATGAGCAGTTCTTC.

This chain links TRBV10-3 with TRBJ1-1; D possibly corresponds to TRBD1 (5 bases). The CDR3 totals 15 residues. CDR1 ENHRY and CDR2 SYGVKD come from the germline V gene. Trimming shortened V by 2 bases and J by 5 bases, and 15 bases separated the two germline ends. The CDR3 nucleotides read TGTGCCATCAGTGAGGTAAAGCAGGGTCGAACTGAAGCTTTCTTT. Translating it yields CAISEVKQGRTEAFF.

This sequence joins TRBV4-3 and TRBJ2-7, with D perhaps matching TRBD2 (6 bases). From germline, CDR1 is LGHNA and CDR2 YSLEER. Trimming left V 0 bases short and J 5 bases short, with 8 bases between. This CDR3 region has 13 residues. DNA for the CDR3: TGCGCCAGCAGCCAAGACGGAGGGGACGAGCAGTACTTC. Translated: CASSQDGGDEQYF.

This clone was found once. The V and J genes are TRBV11-2 and TRBJ2-7; D remains unclear. Per the germline V gene, CDR1 is SGHAT and CDR2 is FQNNGV. The CDR3 consists of 13 residues. V was trimmed by 5 bases and J by 4 bases, leaving 12 bases between them. CDR3 protein: CASSNLVKYEQYF. The CDR3 DNA is TGTGCCAGCAGCAACCTAGTGAAATACGAGCAGTACTTC.

This clone appeared a few times. V gene TRBV6-6 combines with J gene TRBJ1-1; a possible D gene is TRBD1 (5 bases). Germline-derived CDR1 and CDR2 are MNHNY and SVGAGI (reference sequence). Trimming pared 10 bases from V and 10 bases from J, leaving 19 bases between. This CDR3 comprises 12 residues. CDR3: CATHQGMGAAFF. Written as DNA, the CDR3 is TGTGCCACCCATCAGGGTATGGGTGCAGCTTTCTTT.

This sequence joins TRBV6-1 and TRBJ1-4; TRBD1 matches 8 bases. V shed 1 base and J 5 bases; nucleotides not matched to a gene: 9. This CDR3 is built from 17 residues. CDR1 and CDR2 (germline): MNHNS, SASEGT. CDR3 protein: CASSEEFGGTGNEKLFF. The CDR3 DNA sequence: TGTGCCAGCAGTGAAGAGTTTGGAGGGACAGGAAATGAAAAACTGTTTTTT.

The chain couples TRBV6-5 to TRBJ1-2; tentative D call: TRBD1 (6 bases). Germline assignment: CDR1 MNHEY and CDR2 SVGAGI. Trimming removed 6 bases from V and 4 bases from J, with 12 bases in between. This CDR3 spans 13 amino acids. CDR3 coding DNA: TGTGCCAGCAGCCGCGACAGGATCTATGGCTACACCTTC. Its translation: CASSRDRIYGYTF.

The rearrangement joins TRBV27 to TRBJ2-3; 8 bases are shared with TRBD1. With V trimmed by 6 bases and J by 6 bases, 17 bases remained unmatched. Germline-derived CDR1 and CDR2 are MNHEY and SMNVEV (reference sequence). The CDR3 length is 17 residues. CDR3 nucleotide sequence: TGTGCCAGCAGCCGAAGTCGACCCGGGACAGGAGGTGATACGCAGTATTTT. Translated: CASSRSRPGTGGDTQYF.

V usage is TRBV5-4 and J usage is TRBJ2-1, with 7 bases lining up with TRBD2. With V trimmed by 4 bases and J by 2 bases, 15 bases remained unmatched. Germline lookup yields CDR1 SGHNT and CDR2 YYREEE (reference sequence). The CDR3 spans 18 residues. The CDR3 DNA follows: TGTGCCAGCAGCCCAGGACTAGTTCTCCCGCAAACCTACAATGAGCAGTTCTTC. Amino acids: CASSPGLVLPQTYNEQFF.

This chain uses TRBV5-6 with TRBJ2-3, with a tentative D call TRBD1 (5 bases). With 0 bases removed from V and 3 bases from J, the gap between germline ends came to 11 bases. Germline V lookup: CDR1 SGHDT, CDR2 YYEEEE. The CDR3 has 15 residues. The CDR3 region is CASSLVGAQTDTQYF. The CDR3 DNA reads TGTGCCAGCAGCTTGGTAGGGGCCCAAACAGATACGCAGTATTTT.

The J gene is TRBJ2-3, the V gene TRBV9; TRBD1 is a possible D gene (5 bases). V gave up 2 bases and J gave up 1 base, with 8 bases separating them. Per germline, CDR1 SGDLS and CDR2 YYNGEE. The CDR3 runs 14 residues. The CDR3 here is CASSVKQGTDTQYF. In DNA form, the CDR3 reads TGTGCCAGCAGCGTCAAACAGGGCACAGATACGCAGTATTTT.

J is TRBJ2-5 and V is TRBV6-5; D ambiguous. Judging by the DNA end, TRBJ2-7 fits better; the J call may be wrong. Germline-derived CDR1 and CDR2 are MNHEY and SVGAGI. The CDR3 is made up of 14 amino acids. For the CDR3, the DNA is TGTGCCACTGGCGGTCGTGGTCTTTCCTACGAGCAGTACTTC. This codes for CATGGRGLSYEQYF.

The V gene is TRBV10-3, the J gene TRBJ1-4; 7 nucleotides line up with TRBD1. The CDR3 consists of 15 residues. V lost 0 bases and J lost 7; bases outside the gene matches: 5. Looked up from germline, CDR1 is ENHRY and CDR2 is SYGVKD. The CDR3 bases are TGTGCCATCAGTGAGTCCAACAGGGGTAGTGAAAAACTGTTTTTT. This gives the protein CAISESNRGSEKLFF.